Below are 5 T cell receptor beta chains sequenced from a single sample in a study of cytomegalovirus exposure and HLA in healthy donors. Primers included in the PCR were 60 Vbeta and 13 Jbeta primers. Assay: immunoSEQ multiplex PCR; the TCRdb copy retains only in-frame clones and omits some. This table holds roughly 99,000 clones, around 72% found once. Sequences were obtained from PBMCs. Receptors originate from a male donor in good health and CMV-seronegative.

CDR3 in amino acids: CASSLASGDYEQYF. In nucleotides, the CDR3 is TGTGCCAGCAGCTTAGCGTCCGGGGACTACGAGCAGTACTTC. The chain recombines TRBV7-6 with TRBJ2-7; D possibly corresponds to TRBD2 (5 bases). CDR1 and CDR2 from the germline V gene are SGHVS and FNYEAQ. V dropped 0 bases and J dropped 3 bases, with 9 bases sitting between them. There are 14 residues in the CDR3.

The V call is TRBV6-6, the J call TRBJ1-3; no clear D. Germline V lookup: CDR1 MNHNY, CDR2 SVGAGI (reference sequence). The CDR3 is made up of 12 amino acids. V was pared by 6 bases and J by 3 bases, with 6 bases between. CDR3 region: CASRPSGNTIYF. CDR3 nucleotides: TGTGCCAGCAGGCCCAGTGGAAACACCATATATTTT.

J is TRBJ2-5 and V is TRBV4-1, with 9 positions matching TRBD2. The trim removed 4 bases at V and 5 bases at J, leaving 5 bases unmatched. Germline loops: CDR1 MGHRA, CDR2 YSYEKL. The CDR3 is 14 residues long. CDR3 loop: CASSRLAGMETQYF. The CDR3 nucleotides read TGCGCCAGCAGCCGCCTAGCGGGAATGGAGACCCAGTACTTC.

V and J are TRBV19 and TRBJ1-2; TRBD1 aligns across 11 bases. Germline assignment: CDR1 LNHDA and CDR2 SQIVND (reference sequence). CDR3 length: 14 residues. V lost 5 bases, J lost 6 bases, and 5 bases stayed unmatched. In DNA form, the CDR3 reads TGTGCCAGTAGTGGGACAGGGGGTAGGAATGGCTACACCTTC. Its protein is CASSGTGGRNGYTF.

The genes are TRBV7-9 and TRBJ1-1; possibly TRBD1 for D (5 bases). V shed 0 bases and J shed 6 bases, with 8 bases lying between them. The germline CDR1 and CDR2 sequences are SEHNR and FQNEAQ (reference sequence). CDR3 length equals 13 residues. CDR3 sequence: CASSLAGVSEAFF. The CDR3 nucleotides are TGTGCCAGCAGCTTAGCAGGGGTTTCTGAAGCTTTCTTT.